Listed here are 29 T cell receptor beta chains from one sample, sequenced in a study of CD8 T cells in ankylosing spondylitis. Overall study findings and caveats: A TCR beta motif made of several highly homologous variants seemed typical of ankylosing spondylitis blood.

Their specific antigens are unknown. TCRdb called the 5' RACE reads again in MiXCR, with one record for every CDR3 protein. The table includes about 540,000 distinct CDR3 sequences, roughly 12% detected once. Sequencing input: blood, either unsorted or a sorted T cell fraction (not recorded which). Receptors originate from a male donor with ankylosing spondylitis.

The chain combines TRBV7-2 with TRBJ1-2; D unresolved. CDR1 is SGHTA and CDR2 is FQGNSA in the germline V gene. V gave up 1 base and J gave up 5 bases, with 14 bases separating them. The CDR3 is 15 residues long. The CDR3 is CASSLEVATVYGYTF. The DNA for the CDR3 is TGTGCCAGCAGCTTAGAGGTCGCGACGGTATATGGCTACACCTTC. The entire variable domain, with the rest obtained from reference TRBV7-2 and TRBJ1-2, is as follows: GAGVSQSPSNKVTEKGKDVELRCDPISGHTALYWYRQSLGQGLEFLIYFQGNSAPDKSGLPSDRFSAERTGGSVSTLTIQRTQQEDSAVYLCASSLEVATVYGYTFGSGTRLTVV.

This clonotype showed up just a few times. The chain's CDR3 is CASSLAGTNTDTQYF. The DNA of the CDR3 is TGCGCCAGCAGCTTGGCTGGGACTAACACAGATACGCAGTATTTT. This chain uses TRBV5-1 with TRBJ2-3; 7 nucleotides match TRBD2. The junction had 3 bases not matched to a gene; V was cut back by 0 bases and J by 2 bases. In germline, CDR1 is SGHRS, CDR2 YFSETQ. This CDR3 contains 15 residues. The full variable domain, with the rest looked up from reference TRBV5-1 and TRBJ2-3, is KAGVTQTPRYLIKTRGQQVTLSCSPISGHRSVSWYQQTPGQGLQFLFEYFSETQRNKGNFPGRFSGRQFSNSRSEMNVSTLELGDSALYLCASSLAGTNTDTQYFGPGTRLTVL.

The gene calls are TRBV28 and TRBJ2-1; 11 bases map to TRBD2. This CDR3 has 17 amino acids. Unmatched junction bases numbered 2, after V lost 0 bases and J lost 1 base. In germline, CDR1 is MDHEN, CDR2 SYDVKM. The CDR3 sequence: CASSLWASGRSYNEQFF. CDR3 bases: TGTGCCAGCAGTTTATGGGCTAGCGGGAGGTCCTACAATGAGCAGTTCTTC. Filled out from reference TRBV28 and TRBJ2-1, the complete variable domain reads DVKVTQSSRYLVKRTGEKVFLECVQDMDHENMFWYRQDPGLGLRLIYFSYDVKMKEKGDIPEGYSVSREKKERFSLILESASTNQTSMYLCASSLWASGRSYNEQFFGPGTRLTVL.

The genes are TRBV7-9 and TRBJ1-6; 9 bases line up with TRBD1. Per the germline V gene, CDR1 is SEHNR and CDR2 is FQNEAQ (reference sequence). This CDR3 region has 15 residues. The ends lost 5 bases at V and 9 bases at J; junction bases unmatched: 8. The CDR3 DNA is TGTGCCAGCAGCCCCGGGACAGGGAGTCTTTCACCCCTCCACTTT. Its translation is CASSPGTGSLSPLHF.

This clonotype was recorded a few times. The chain links TRBV20-1 to TRBJ1-2; D gene uncertain. The CDR3 runs 11 residues. Germline CDR1 and CDR2: DFQATT and SNEGSKA (reference sequence). Trimming stripped 5 bases from V and 7 bases from J, with 11 bases between. Here the CDR3 reads CSAYPLGGYTF. The CDR3 DNA reads TGCAGTGCTTATCCATTAGGTGGCTACACCTTC.

V gene TRBV27 combines with J gene TRBJ1-2, with D perhaps matching TRBD1 (6 bases). This CDR3 has 15 amino acids. Germline V CDR1 and CDR2: MNHEY, SMNVEV (reference sequence). Trimming cost V 2 bases and J 4 bases, with 14 bases left between them. CDR3 sequence reads: CASSLRGAYGYGYTF. In DNA, the CDR3 is TGTGCCAGCAGTTTACGGGGGGCGTACGGCTATGGCTACACCTTC.

The chain carries TRBV5-1 and TRBJ2-5; possibly TRBD1 for D (6 bases). CDR1 is SGHRS, CDR2 YFSETQ, per germline. The CDR3 loop spans 14 amino acids. The V and J ends lost 6 bases and 2 bases respectively, with 14 bases between them. The CDR3 bases are TGCGCCAGCACCAAGTTGGGGGCGCAAGAGACCCAGTACTTC. It translates to CASTKLGAQETQYF.

There are a few counts of this clonotype. V gene TRBV5-1 combines with J gene TRBJ1-5, with TRBD1 as a possible D gene (5 bases). The germline V gene has CDR1 SGHRS and CDR2 YFSETQ. The CDR3 totals 16 residues. V lost 0 bases, J lost 1 base, and 11 bases lay in between. CDR3 sequence: CASSLGSGKSNQPQHF. The CDR3 bases are TGCGCCAGCAGCTTGGGATCAGGGAAGAGCAATCAGCCCCAGCATTTT.

DNA of the CDR3: TGTGCCTGGATGAAGGGGCCACTTTCACCCCTCCACTTT. Protein product: CAWMKGPLSPLHF. The chain joins TRBV30 to TRBJ1-6, with TRBD1 as a possible D gene (5 bases). V lost 4 bases and J lost 9, with 13 bases in between. The length of the CDR3 is 13 residues. The V gene's germline CDR1 is GTSNPN and CDR2 SVGIG (reference sequence).

This clonotype has at least ten counts. The rearrangement uses TRBV5-1 and TRBJ2-2, with 8 bases matching TRBD1. Per the germline V gene, CDR1 is SGHRS and CDR2 is YFSETQ. J gave up 5 bases and V 0 bases, and 0 bases lay outside the gene matches. CDR3 length equals 14 residues. The CDR3 DNA is TGCGCCAGCAGCTTGGGACAGGGGACCGGGGAGCTGTTTTTT. The encoded protein is CASSLGQGTGELFF.

The genes are TRBV11-2 and TRBJ2-1, with D perhaps TRBD1 or TRBD2 (5 bases each). Germline lookup yields CDR1 SGHAT and CDR2 FQNNGV. Trimming stripped 4 bases from V and 5 bases from J, with 9 bases between. The CDR3 has 13 amino acids. CDR3 nucleotides: TGTGCCAGCAGCTACCGGGACCACAATGAGCAGTTCTTC. Amino acids: CASSYRDHNEQFF.

This clonotype was seen a few times. The genes are TRBV7-2 and TRBJ1-1; perhaps TRBD1 as D (5 bases). V was shortened by 1 base and J by 8 bases, with 11 bases between the two germline ends. This CDR3 has 13 amino acids. Germline CDR1 SGHTA, CDR2 FQGNSA. The CDR3 bases are TGTGCCAGCAGCTTAGGGGACTTTACCGAAGCTTTCTTT. Its protein product is CASSLGDFTEAFF.

Many counts were recorded for this clonotype. The V gene is TRBV20-1, the J gene TRBJ2-5; 10 bases are a match to TRBD1. Germline V gene sequence: CDR1 DFQATT, CDR2 SNEGSKA (reference sequence). This CDR3 has 13 residues. Unmatched junction bases numbered 11, after V lost 6 bases and J lost 10 bases. The CDR3 coding sequence is TGCAGTGCCCACCGGGACAGGGGTTTTGGCCAGTACTTC. Translated, it gives CSAHRDRGFGQYF.

This clonotype was seen a few times. The chain uses TRBV29-1 and TRBJ1-3; D not certain. The CDR3 is made up of 13 amino acids. Trimming left V 8 bases short and J 0 bases short, with 11 bases between. Germline assignment: CDR1 SQVTM and CDR2 ANQGSEA. CDR3 sequence reads: CSTQTSSGNTIYF. The CDR3 coding sequence is TGCAGCACCCAAACCAGCTCTGGAAACACCATATATTTT.

This chain joins TRBV2 and TRBJ2-7, with D maybe TRBD2 (6 bases). V lost 6 bases and J lost 4, with 13 bases in between. Germline V CDR1 and CDR2: SNHLY, FYNNEI. This CDR3 spans 13 amino acids. In nucleotides, the CDR3 is TGTGCCAGCAGGCGCTTCGGGAGATACGAGCAGTACGTC. Translated, it gives CASRRFGRYEQYV.

The chain has TRBV2 and TRBJ1-2; D gene unclear. The V gene's germline CDR1 is SNHLY and CDR2 FYNNEI. The CDR3 covers 14 residues. Trimming shortened V by 3 bases and J by 7 bases, and 15 bases separated the two germline ends. In nucleotides, the CDR3 is TGTGCCAGCAGTGAGGAAAGCTTCCGAGGTGGCTACACCTTC. This gives the protein CASSEESFRGGYTF.

A single count supports this clonotype. The genes are TRBV5-1 and TRBJ2-1; 15 nucleotides match TRBD2. Germline V gene data show CDR1 as SGHRS and CDR2 as YFSETQ. V trimming: 5 bases; J trimming: 1 base; junction bases outside the gene matches: 10. The CDR3 is 19 residues long. DNA of the CDR3: TGCGCCAGCAGACACGGACTAGCGGGAGGGCCTGGATCCTACAATGAGCAGTTCTTC. This codes for CASRHGLAGGPGSYNEQFF.

This clonotype was recorded a few times. Written as DNA, the CDR3 is TGTGCCAGCTCACCATGGAAGAGGGAGACTGAAGCTTTCTTT. Protein sequence: CASSPWKRETEAFF. The chain combines TRBV18 with TRBJ1-1; D call uncertain. Trimming shortened V by 2 bases and J by 5 bases, and 12 bases separated the two germline ends. The germline V gene encodes CDR1 KGHSH and CDR2 LQKENI. The CDR3 has 14 amino acids.

This clonotype has a handful of counts. The J gene is TRBJ1-5, the V gene TRBV20-1; unclear D gene. Germline lookup yields CDR1 DFQATT and CDR2 SNEGSKA (reference sequence). The CDR3 consists of 15 residues. Trimming removed 2 bases at V and 1 base at J, with 12 bases between. The CDR3 here is CSARRAGGSNQPQHF. Written as DNA, the CDR3 is TGCAGTGCTAGACGGGCAGGAGGAAGCAATCAGCCCCAGCATTTT.

In its sample, this clonotype was seen a few times. This sequence joins TRBV9 and TRBJ2-1; 11 bases map to TRBD2. The CDR3 is 15 amino acids. J gave up 9 bases and V 1 base, and 6 bases lay outside the gene matches. The germline V gene has CDR1 SGDLS and CDR2 YYNGEE. This CDR3 reads CASSVTLAGVGEQFF. For the CDR3, the DNA is TGTGCCAGCAGCGTAACACTAGCGGGAGTCGGTGAGCAGTTCTTC.

This clonotype has at least ten counts. The chain employs TRBV20-1 and TRBJ1-1, with D perhaps TRBD1 (5 bases). The CDR3 extends over 16 amino acids. With 7 bases removed from V and 0 bases from J, the gap between germline ends came to 21 bases. Germline V gene sequence: CDR1 DFQATT, CDR2 SNEGSKA (reference sequence). The CDR3 bases are TGCAGTGTGAGGGGACGGATTAATGGGATGAACACTGAAGCTTTCTTT. Its translation is CSVRGRINGMNTEAFF.

Ten or more counts support this clonotype. The chain carries TRBV11-1 and TRBJ2-4, with 14 nucleotides matching TRBD2. Germline assignment: CDR1 SGHAT and CDR2 FQDESV (reference sequence). V was pared by 5 bases and J by 2 bases, with 8 bases of the junction left unmatched. CDR3 size: 18 residues. CDR3 residues: CASSPPTSGRVTKNIQYF. In DNA, the CDR3 is TGTGCCAGCAGCCCCCCGACTAGCGGGAGGGTGACCAAAAACATTCAGTACTTC.

This clonotype showed up just a few times. V gene TRBV7-9 combines with J gene TRBJ1-2, with D unresolved. The CDR3 loop spans 13 amino acids. Trimming stripped 1 base from V and 3 bases from J, with 6 bases between. Looked up from germline, CDR1 is SEHNR and CDR2 is FQNEAQ (reference sequence). The CDR3 DNA follows: TGTGCCAGCAGCTTAGAGACCCACTATGGCTACACCTTC. Its protein is CASSLETHYGYTF.

This clonotype was observed at least ten times. The chain couples TRBV7-9 to TRBJ2-2; TRBD1 might be the D (6 bases). V was clipped by 6 bases and J by 1 base, with 12 bases between them. The length of the CDR3 is 15 residues. Germline V gene sequence: CDR1 SEHNR, CDR2 FQNEAQ (reference sequence). CDR3 bases: TGTGCCAGCAGACCCGAAGGGGGGAACACCGGGGAGCTGTTTTTT. It encodes CASRPEGGNTGELFF.

The sample holds a few counts of this clonotype. The chain is built from TRBV14 and TRBJ2-7; either TRBD1 or TRBD2 may supply D (6 bases each). The V gene lost 3 bases and the J gene lost 4 bases, with 13 bases spanning the gap. Looked up from germline, CDR1 is SGHDN and CDR2 is FVKESK. CDR3 length equals 14 residues. DNA for the CDR3: TGTGCCAGCAGCCATCCAGGGGCGGGGTACGAGCAGTACTTC. Its translation is CASSHPGAGYEQYF.

In regard to this clonotype: A clone one base away is much larger, so this may be a read error. This sequence joins TRBV12-3 or TRBV12-4 and TRBJ1-2; D not resolved. The CDR3 runs to 13 residues. V lost 9 bases and J 0 bases, leaving 11 bases between the germline ends. The CDR3 spells CARKDLTNYGYTF. CDR3 nucleotide sequence: TGTGCCAGAAAAGATCTTACTAACTATGGCTACACCTTC.

In this sample, this clonotype turned up a few times. The CDR3 sequence is CATSSRSPQPQHF. The DNA for the CDR3 is TGTGCCACCAGTTCCCGGAGCCCCCAGCCCCAGCATTTT. This chain links TRBV24-1 with TRBJ1-5; D is unresolved. The length of the CDR3 is 13 residues. V lost 6 bases and J lost 7, with 12 bases in between. The germline CDR1 and CDR2 sequences are KGHDR and SFDVKD.

This clonotype showed up just a few times. The genes are TRBV25-1 and TRBJ1-3; tentatively, D is TRBD1 (5 bases). Trimming pared 7 bases from V and 3 bases from J, leaving 16 bases between. The CDR3 is 15 amino acids. The germline CDR1 and CDR2 sequences are MGHDK and SYGVNS. CDR3 nucleotide sequence: TGTGCCAGCACCACTTACGGGGGAGGTGGAAACACCATATATTTT. Its protein is CASTTYGGGGNTIYF.

Many counts were recorded for this clonotype. The V gene is TRBV12-3 or TRBV12-4, the J gene TRBJ1-1, with D maybe TRBD1 (5 bases). Trimming stripped 5 bases from V and 1 base from J, with 14 bases between. The CDR3 spans 15 residues. The CDR3 loop is CASSPPRGTNTEAFF. The CDR3 DNA sequence: TGTGCCAGCAGTCCCCCGCGCGGGACGAACACTGAAGCTTTCTTT.